The source of this T cell receptor (beta chain) is a study of shared clonotypes between healthy human individuals. TCRdb's table, derived via immunoSEQ multiplex PCR, lists solely in-frame clones and lacks some. Here the sample spans about 580,000 clones, nearly 98% being singletons. CD8 cells regarded as naive lacked CD45RO, were positively chosen for CCR7, and omitted terminally differentiated effector memory CD45RA+ cells. The CDR3 consists of 15 residues. The germline V gene encodes CDR1 SGHDT and CDR2 YYEEEE. Trimming left V 1 base short and J 4 bases short, with 14 bases between. This sequence was found in a man under 40 in good health. The gene calls are TRBV5-6 and TRBJ2-5; perhaps TRBD1 as D (6 bases). Sequencing input: naive CD8+ T cells sorted from blood. The chain's CDR3 is CASSLYQGWIETQYF. The CDR3 DNA reads as TGTGCCAGCAGCTTGTACCAGGGGTGGATAGAGACCCAGTACTTC.